The entry below gives a single T cell receptor (beta chain) sequence along with its context. This specimen comes from a study of monozygotic twins with inflammatory bowel disease. Nested amplification of TCRalpha and TCRbeta cDNA involved two PCRs of roughly 17 and 9 cycles. TCRdb derives one entry per CDR3 protein from the 5' RACE reads, leaving out DNA. The sample has about 380,000 distinct CDR3 sequences, and its top ten clones hold 2.5% to 3%. Germline V gene lookup returns CDR1 LGHDT and CDR2 YNNKEL (reference sequence). This CDR3 has 16 residues. The specimen was blood. This rearrangement joins TRBV3-1 to TRBJ2-3; TCRdb returns TRBD2, unconfirmable since there is no DNA. This sequence was found in a human donor with ulcerative colitis or Crohn's disease, or a healthy co-twin of an affected twin (not recorded which). The CDR3 spells CASTPLGGGNTDTQYF.